This TCR beta chain was identified in a study of blood T cell repertoires in COVID-19. Study as a whole: There were acute and convalescent COVID-19 samples, and they came from the United States, Italy and Spain. Sample material is recorded as cDNA or gDNA derived from T cells, B-cell-depleted T cells, or PBMCs.

CDR1 and CDR2 from the germline V gene are SNHLY and FYNNEI. The V gene lost 5 bases and the J gene lost 10 bases, with 11 bases spanning the gap. The CDR3 has 11 residues. In this sample, this clone turned up a few times. Original handling: Amplification of reference gene primers provided the estimated nucleated cell counts. Clones were sequenced by immunoSEQ multiplex PCR, and TCRdb holds only the in-frame ones, with some missing. That table is the source of V, J and clone size, and D and trimming were worked out from the DNA. The sample lists about 6,000 clones; 88% were seen once. Sequencing input: peripheral blood. The rearrangement uses TRBV2 and TRBJ1-1, with D possibly being TRBD1 (5 bases). The receptor was isolated from a human donor in a cohort sampled during active COVID-19. The CDR3 reads CASSPQGGAFF. The DNA for the CDR3 is TGTGCCAGCAGTCCGCAGGGTGGAGCTTTCTTT.